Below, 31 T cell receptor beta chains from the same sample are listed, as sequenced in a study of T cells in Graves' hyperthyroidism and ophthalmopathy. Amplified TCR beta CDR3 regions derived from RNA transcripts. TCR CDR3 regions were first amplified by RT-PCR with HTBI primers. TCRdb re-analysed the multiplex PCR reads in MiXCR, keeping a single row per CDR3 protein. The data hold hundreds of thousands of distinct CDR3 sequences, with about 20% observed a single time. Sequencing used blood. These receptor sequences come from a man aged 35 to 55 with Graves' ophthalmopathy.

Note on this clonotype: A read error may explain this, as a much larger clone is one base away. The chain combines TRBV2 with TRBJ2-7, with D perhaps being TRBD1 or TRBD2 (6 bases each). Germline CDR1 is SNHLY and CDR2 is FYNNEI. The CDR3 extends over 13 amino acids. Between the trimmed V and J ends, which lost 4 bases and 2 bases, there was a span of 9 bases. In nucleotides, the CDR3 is TGTGCCAGCAGTGGGGGGGCAGCCTACGAGCAGTACTTC. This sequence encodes CASSGGAAYEQYF.

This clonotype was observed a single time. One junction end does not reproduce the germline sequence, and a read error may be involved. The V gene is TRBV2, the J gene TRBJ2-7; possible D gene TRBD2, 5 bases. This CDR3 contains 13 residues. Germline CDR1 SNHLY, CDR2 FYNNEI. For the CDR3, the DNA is TGTGCCAGCGGCCTAGGGAACACCGGGGAGCTGTACTTC. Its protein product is CASGLGNTGELYF. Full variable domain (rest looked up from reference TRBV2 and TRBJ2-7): EPEVTQTPSHQVTQMGQEVILRCVPISNHLYFYWYRQILGQKVEFLVSFYNNEISEKSEIFDDQFSVERPDGSNFTLKIRSTKLEDSAMYFCASGLGNTGELYFGPGTRLTVT.

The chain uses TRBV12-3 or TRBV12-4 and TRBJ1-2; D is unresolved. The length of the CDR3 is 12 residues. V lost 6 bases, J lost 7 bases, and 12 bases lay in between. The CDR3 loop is CASSRQTFGYTF. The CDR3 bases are TGTGCCAGCAGCCGCCAAACATTTGGCTACACCTTC.

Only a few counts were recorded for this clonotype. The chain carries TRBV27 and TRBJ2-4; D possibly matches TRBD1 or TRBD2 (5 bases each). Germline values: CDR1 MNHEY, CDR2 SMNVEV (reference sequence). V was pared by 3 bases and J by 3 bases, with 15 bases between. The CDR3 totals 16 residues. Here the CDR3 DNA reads TGTGCCAGCAGTTTTCGAACCGGGACGGGCAAAAACATTCAGTACTTC. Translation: CASSFRTGTGKNIQYF.

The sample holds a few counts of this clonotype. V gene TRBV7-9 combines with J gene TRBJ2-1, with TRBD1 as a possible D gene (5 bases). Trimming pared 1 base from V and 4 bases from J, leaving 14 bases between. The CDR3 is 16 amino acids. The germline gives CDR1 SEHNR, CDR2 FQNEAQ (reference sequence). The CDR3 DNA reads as TGTGCCAGCAGCTTAGTAAGCTCCACAGGATACAATGAGCAGTTCTTC. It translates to CASSLVSSTGYNEQFF.

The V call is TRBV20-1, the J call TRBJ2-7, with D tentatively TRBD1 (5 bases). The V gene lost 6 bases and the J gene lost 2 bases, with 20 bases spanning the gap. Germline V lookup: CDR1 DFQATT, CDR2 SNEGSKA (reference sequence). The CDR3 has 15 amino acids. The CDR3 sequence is CSAPSSGRVAYEQYF. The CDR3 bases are TGCAGTGCCCCCTCCTCCGGCAGGGTAGCCTACGAGCAGTACTTC.

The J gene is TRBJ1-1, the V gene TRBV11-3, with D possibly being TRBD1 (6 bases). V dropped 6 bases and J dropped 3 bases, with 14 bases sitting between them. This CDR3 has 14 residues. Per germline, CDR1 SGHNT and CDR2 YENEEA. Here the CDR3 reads CASSKQGTHTEAFF. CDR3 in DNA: TGTGCCAGCAGTAAACAGGGCACGCACACTGAAGCTTTCTTT. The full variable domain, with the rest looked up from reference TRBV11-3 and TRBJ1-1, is EAGVVQSPRYKIIEKKQPVAFWCNPISGHNTLYWYLQNLGQGPELLIRYENEEAVDDSQLPKDRFSAERLKGVDSTLKIQPAELGDSAVYLCASSKQGTHTEAFFGQGTRLTVV.

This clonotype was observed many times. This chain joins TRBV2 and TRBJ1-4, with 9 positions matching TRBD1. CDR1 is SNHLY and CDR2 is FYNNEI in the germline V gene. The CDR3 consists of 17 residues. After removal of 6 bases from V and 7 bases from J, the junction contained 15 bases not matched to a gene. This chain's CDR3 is CASRNRLILDRGEKLFF. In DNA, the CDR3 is TGTGCCAGCAGGAATAGACTAATCCTGGACAGGGGTGAAAAACTGTTTTTT.

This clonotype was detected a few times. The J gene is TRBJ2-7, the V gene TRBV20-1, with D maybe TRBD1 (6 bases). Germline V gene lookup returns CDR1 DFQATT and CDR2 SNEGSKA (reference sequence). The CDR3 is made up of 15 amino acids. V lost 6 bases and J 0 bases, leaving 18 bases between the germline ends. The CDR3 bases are TGCAGTGCCGCGCCCTTAACAGGGAGCTCCTACGAGCAGTACTTC. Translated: CSAAPLTGSSYEQYF.

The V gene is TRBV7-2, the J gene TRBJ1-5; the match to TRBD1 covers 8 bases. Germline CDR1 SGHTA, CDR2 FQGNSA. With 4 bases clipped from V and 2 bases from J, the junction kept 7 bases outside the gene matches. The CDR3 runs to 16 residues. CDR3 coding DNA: TGTGCCAGCAGCTCTCGACCGGGACAGGGCAATCAGCCCCAGCATTTT. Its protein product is CASSSRPGQGNQPQHF.

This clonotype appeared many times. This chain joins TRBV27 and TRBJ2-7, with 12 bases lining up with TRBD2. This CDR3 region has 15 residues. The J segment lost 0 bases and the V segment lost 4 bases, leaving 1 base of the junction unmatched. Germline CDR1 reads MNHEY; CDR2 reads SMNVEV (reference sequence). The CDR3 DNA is TGTGCCAGCAGTTCGACTAGCGGGAGCTCCTACGAGCAGTACTTC. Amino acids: CASSSTSGSSYEQYF.

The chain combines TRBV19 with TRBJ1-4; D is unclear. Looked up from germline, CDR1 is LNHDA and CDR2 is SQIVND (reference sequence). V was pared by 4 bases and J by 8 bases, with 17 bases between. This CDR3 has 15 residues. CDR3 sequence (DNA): TGTGCCAGTAGTACCGGACTTTTCCAGCGCGAAAAACTGTTTTTT. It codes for CASSTGLFQREKLFF.

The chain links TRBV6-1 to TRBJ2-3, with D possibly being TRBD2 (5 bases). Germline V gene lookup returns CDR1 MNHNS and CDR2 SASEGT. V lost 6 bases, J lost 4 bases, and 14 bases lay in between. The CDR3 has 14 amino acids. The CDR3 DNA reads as TGTGCCAGCAGCTCGCAGCGGAGCCCAGATACGCAGTATTTT. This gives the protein CASSSQRSPDTQYF.

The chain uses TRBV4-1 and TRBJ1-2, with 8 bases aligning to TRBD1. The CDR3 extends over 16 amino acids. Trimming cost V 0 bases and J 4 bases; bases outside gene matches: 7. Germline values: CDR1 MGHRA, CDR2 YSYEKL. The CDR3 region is CASSQDHGTGTYGYTF. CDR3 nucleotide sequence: TGCGCCAGCAGCCAAGATCACGGGACAGGAACCTATGGCTACACCTTC.

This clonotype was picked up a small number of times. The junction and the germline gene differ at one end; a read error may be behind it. CDR3 region: CASSPTGVAHNQQFF. In DNA, the CDR3 is TGTGCCAGCAGTCCCACAGGGGTCGCGCACAATCAGCAGTTCTTC. The rearrangement joins TRBV27 to TRBJ2-1; 7 bases line up with TRBD1. Germline values: CDR1 MNHEY, CDR2 SMNVEV (reference sequence). The CDR3 is 15 amino acids.

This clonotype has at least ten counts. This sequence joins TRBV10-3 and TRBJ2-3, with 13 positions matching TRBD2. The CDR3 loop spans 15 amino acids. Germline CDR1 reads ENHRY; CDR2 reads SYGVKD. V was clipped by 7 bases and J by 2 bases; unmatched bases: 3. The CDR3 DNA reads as TGTGCCATCAAGGGGACTAGCGGGACCACAGATACGCAGTATTTT. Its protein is CAIKGTSGTTDTQYF.

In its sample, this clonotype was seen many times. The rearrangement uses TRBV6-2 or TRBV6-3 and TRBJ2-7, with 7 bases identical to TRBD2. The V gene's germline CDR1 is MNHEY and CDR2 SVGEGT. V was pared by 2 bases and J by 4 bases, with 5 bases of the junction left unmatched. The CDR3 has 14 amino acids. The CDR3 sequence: CASSYGAGRYEQYF. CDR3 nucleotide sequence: TGTGCCAGCAGTTACGGAGCGGGACGGTACGAGCAGTACTTC.

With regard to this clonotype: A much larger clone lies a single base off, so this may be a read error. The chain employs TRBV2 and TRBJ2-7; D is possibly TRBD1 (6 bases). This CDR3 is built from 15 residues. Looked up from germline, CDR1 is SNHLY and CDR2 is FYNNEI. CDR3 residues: CASIPGGIGSYEHYF. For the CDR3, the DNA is TGTGCCAGCATCCCTGGGGGCATCGGCTCCTACGAGCATTACTTC. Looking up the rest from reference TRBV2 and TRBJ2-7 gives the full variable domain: EPEVTQTPSHQVTQMGQEVILRCVPISNHLYFYWYRQILGQKVEFLVSFYNNEISEKSEIFDDQFSVERPDGSNFTLKIRSTKLEDSAMYFCASIPGGIGSYEHYFGPGTRLTVT.

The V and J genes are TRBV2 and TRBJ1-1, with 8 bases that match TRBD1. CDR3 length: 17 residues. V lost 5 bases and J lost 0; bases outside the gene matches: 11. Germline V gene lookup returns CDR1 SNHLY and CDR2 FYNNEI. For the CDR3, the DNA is TGTGCCAGCAGTTCAGGGGTCCGGGACAGGTTGAACACTGAAGCTTTCTTT. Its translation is CASSSGVRDRLNTEAFF. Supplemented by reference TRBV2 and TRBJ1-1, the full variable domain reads EPEVTQTPSHQVTQMGQEVILRCVPISNHLYFYWYRQILGQKVEFLVSFYNNEISEKSEIFDDQFSVERPDGSNFTLKIRSTKLEDSAMYFCASSSGVRDRLNTEAFFGQGTRLTVV.

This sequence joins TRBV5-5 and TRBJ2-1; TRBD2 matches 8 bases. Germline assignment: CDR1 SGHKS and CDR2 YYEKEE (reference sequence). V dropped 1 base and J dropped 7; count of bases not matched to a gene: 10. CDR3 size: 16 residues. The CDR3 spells CASSLLREGPWNEQFF. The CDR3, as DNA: TGTGCCAGCAGCTTGCTTCGGGAGGGCCCGTGGAATGAGCAGTTCTTC. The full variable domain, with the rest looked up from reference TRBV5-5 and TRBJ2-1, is DAGVTQSPTHLIKTRGQQVTLRCSPISGHKSVSWYQQVLGQGPQFIFQYYEKEERGRGNFPDRFSARQFPNYSSELNVNALLLGDSALYLCASSLLREGPWNEQFFGPGTRLTVL.

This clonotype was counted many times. The CDR3 loop is CASSSRTESYEQYF. The CDR3 nucleotides read TGTGCCAGCAGCTCGAGAACAGAGTCCTACGAGCAGTACTTC. This chain uses TRBV7-6 with TRBJ2-7; D gene uncertain. Deletions cut 4 bases from V and 1 base from J, with 11 bases between. The CDR3 has 14 residues. In germline, CDR1 is SGHVS, CDR2 FNYEAQ.

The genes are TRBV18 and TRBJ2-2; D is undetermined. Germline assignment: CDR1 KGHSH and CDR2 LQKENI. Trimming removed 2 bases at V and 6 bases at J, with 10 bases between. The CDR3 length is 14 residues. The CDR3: CASSPENLAGELFF. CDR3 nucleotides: TGTGCCAGCTCACCAGAGAATCTGGCCGGGGAGCTGTTTTTT.

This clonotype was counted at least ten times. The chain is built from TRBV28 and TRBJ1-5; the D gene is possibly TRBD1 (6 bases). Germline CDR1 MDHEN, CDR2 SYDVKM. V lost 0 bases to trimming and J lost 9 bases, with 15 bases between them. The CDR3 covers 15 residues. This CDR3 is CASSLWGARPVPQHF. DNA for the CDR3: TGTGCCAGCAGTTTATGGGGGGCCCGCCCTGTGCCCCAGCATTTT.

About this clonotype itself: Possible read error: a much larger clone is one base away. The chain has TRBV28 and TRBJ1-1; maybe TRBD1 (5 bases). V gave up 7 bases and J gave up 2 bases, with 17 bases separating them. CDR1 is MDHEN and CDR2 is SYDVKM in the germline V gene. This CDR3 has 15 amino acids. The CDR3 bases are TGTGCCAGCAATTTTCCCGGGACGGCTAACACTGAAGCTTTCTTT. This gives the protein CASNFPGTANTEAFF.

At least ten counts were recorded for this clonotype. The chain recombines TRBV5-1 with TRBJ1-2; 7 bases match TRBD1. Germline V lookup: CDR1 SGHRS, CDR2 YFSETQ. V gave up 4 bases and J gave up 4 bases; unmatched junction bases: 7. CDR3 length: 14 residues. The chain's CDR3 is CASSVKGAGYGYTF. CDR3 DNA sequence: TGCGCCAGCAGCGTCAAGGGGGCGGGCTATGGCTACACCTTC.

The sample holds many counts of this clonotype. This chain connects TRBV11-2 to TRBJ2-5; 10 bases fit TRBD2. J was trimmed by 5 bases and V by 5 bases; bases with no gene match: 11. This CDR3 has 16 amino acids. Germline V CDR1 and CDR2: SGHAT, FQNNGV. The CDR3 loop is CASSPGASGGRETQYF. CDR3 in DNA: TGTGCCAGCAGCCCCGGGGCTAGCGGGGGCCGCGAGACCCAGTACTTC.

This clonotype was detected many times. The CDR3 region has the DNA TGTGCCAGCACGTTAACGCCCCCCGGGGAGCTGTTTTTT. Amino acid sequence: CASTLTPPGELFF. The chain links TRBV3-1 to TRBJ2-2; D call uncertain. There are 13 residues in the CDR3. Germline V lookup: CDR1 LGHDT, CDR2 YNNKEL (reference sequence). Trimming left V 7 bases short and J 6 bases short, with 12 bases between.

CDR3 sequence: CATGQGLGSYEQYF. In nucleotides, the CDR3 is TGTGCCACCGGACAGGGGTTGGGATCCTACGAGCAGTACTTC. The chain links TRBV6-1 to TRBJ2-7; 9 bases fit TRBD1. With 10 bases clipped from V and 1 base from J, the junction kept 8 bases outside the gene matches. CDR1 and CDR2 from the germline V gene are MNHNS and SASEGT. This CDR3 has 14 residues.

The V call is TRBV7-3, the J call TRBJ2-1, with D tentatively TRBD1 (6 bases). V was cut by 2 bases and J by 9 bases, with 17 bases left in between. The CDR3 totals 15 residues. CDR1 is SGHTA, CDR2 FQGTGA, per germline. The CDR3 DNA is TGTGCCAGCAGCTTACAGGGGCTCTTAGAGAGTGAGCAGTTCTTC. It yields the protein CASSLQGLLESEQFF.

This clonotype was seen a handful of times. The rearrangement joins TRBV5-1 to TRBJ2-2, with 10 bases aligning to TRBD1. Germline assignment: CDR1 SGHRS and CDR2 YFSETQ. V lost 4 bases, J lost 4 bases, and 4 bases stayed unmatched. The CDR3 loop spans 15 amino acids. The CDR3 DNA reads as TGCGCCAGCAGCCCCGACAGGGGGCCCACCGGGGAGCTGTTTTTT. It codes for CASSPDRGPTGELFF.

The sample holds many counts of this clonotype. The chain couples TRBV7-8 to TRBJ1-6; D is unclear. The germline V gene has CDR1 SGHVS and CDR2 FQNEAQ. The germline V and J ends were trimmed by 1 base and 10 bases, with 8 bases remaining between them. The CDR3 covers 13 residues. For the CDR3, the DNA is TGTGCCAGCAGCTTAGTGGACGGGTCACCCCTCCACTTT. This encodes CASSLVDGSPLHF.